The present TCR beta chain was sequenced within a study of shared clonotypes between healthy human individuals. Study summary: Plates per donor: three CD4 naive, three CD4 memory, two CD8 naive, one CD8 memory.

As concerns this clone: Within the sample, other DNA sequences also encode this same CDR3.

Measured with immunoSEQ multiplex PCR; TCRdb has only the in-frame clones, and not every one. The data show roughly 2.5 million clones, just over 90% seen once. Every contributor of samples was a Caucasian grown-up residing in Nashville, Tennessee. This receptor was taken from a man aged 18 to 30 in good health. Sample: naive CD4+ T cells sorted from blood. Indicated subset: CD45RA+ positively selected.

The CDR3: CASSAAGGSYNEQFF. DNA of the CDR3: TGTGCCAGCAGCGCAGCGGGGGGCTCCTACAATGAGCAGTTCTTC. The chain is built from TRBV9 and TRBJ2-1; 9 nucleotides align to TRBD2. J lost 0 bases, V lost 3 bases, and 1 base had no gene match. This CDR3 is built from 15 residues. Germline assignment: CDR1 SGDLS and CDR2 YYNGEE.